Following are 29 T cell receptor beta chains from one sample sequenced in a study of blood T cells in healthy people across ages. The authors ran a second PCR of 7 to 11 cycles using a sample-barcoded 5' primer and a J-beta primer mix. TCRdb passed the 5' RACE reads through MiXCR, listing each CDR3 protein once. The profile shows approximately 780,000 distinct CDR3 sequences, 20% to 30% of them singletons. Separately, the same data were catalogued under a study of T cells of mothers and their children.

The sample comprised blood. Receptors were obtained from a boy aged 5-17 years in good health.

This rearrangement joins TRBV7-9 to TRBJ1-1; D unresolved. The CDR3 covers 15 residues. Germline V gene sequence: CDR1 SEHNR, CDR2 FQNEAQ (reference sequence). Trimming removed 4 bases at V and 0 bases at J, with 12 bases between. The CDR3 sequence: CASSSRGGLNTEAFF. The CDR3, as DNA: TGTGCCAGCAGCTCCCGTGGAGGTCTGAACACTGAAGCTTTCTTT.

In this sample, this clonotype turned up a few times. The V call is TRBV20-1, the J call TRBJ2-7; TRBD1 agrees at 9 bases. Trimming at V came to 6 bases and at J to 2 bases, leaving 14 bases not matched to a gene. Per the germline V gene, CDR1 is DFQATT and CDR2 is SNEGSKA (reference sequence). This CDR3 is built from 16 residues. CDR3 sequence (DNA): TGCAGTGCCTCTGGAGGGACAGGGTCCACGGCCTACGAGCAGTACTTC. It translates to CSASGGTGSTAYEQYF.

The CDR3 protein is CASSEYARDRDNNEQFF. The CDR3 nucleotides read TGTGCCAGCAGTGAATATGCGAGGGACAGGGATAACAATGAGCAGTTCTTC. This chain joins TRBV25-1 and TRBJ2-1; 9 bases match TRBD1. The germline V gene encodes CDR1 MGHDK and CDR2 SYGVNS. CDR3 length: 17 amino acids. With 0 bases clipped from V and 5 bases from J, the junction kept 8 bases outside the gene matches. The full variable domain, rest sourced from reference TRBV25-1 and TRBJ2-1, is EADIYQTPRYLVIGTGKKITLECSQTMGHDKMYWYQQDPGMELHLIHYSYGVNSTEKGDLSSESTVSRIRTEHFPLTLESARPSHTSQYLCASSEYARDRDNNEQFFGPGTRLTVL.

DNA for the CDR3: TGTGCCAGCTCACCGGGGGAGGGAGATACGCAGTATTTT. Amino acid sequence: CASSPGEGDTQYF. This sequence joins TRBV18 and TRBJ2-3; 7 positions agree with TRBD2. Germline CDR1 is KGHSH and CDR2 is LQKENI. Trimming cost V 3 bases and J 5 bases; bases outside gene matches: 2. The length of the CDR3 is 13 residues.

The CDR3 region is CASSLEGWAPNTEAFF. CDR3 nucleotide sequence: TGTGCCAGCAGCTTAGAAGGGTGGGCCCCGAACACTGAAGCTTTCTTT. This chain uses TRBV7-9 with TRBJ1-1, with no clear D. V was trimmed by 1 base and J by 1 base, leaving 13 bases between them. The CDR3 is made up of 16 amino acids. The germline CDR1 and CDR2 sequences are SEHNR and FQNEAQ (reference sequence).

The rearrangement links TRBV6-6 to TRBJ1-1; tentatively, D is TRBD1 (5 bases). Germline lookup yields CDR1 MNHNY and CDR2 SVGAGI (reference sequence). This CDR3 has 13 residues. V was cut by 5 bases and J by 7 bases, with 14 bases left in between. CDR3 residues: CASSRAGTGEAFF. CDR3 bases: TGTGCCAGCAGTCGGGCAGGGACGGGTGAAGCTTTCTTT.

This rearrangement joins TRBV28 to TRBJ2-2; 8 nucleotides match TRBD2. V shed 2 bases and J 6 bases; nucleotides not matched to a gene: 8. This CDR3 is built from 16 residues. Per germline, CDR1 MDHEN and CDR2 SYDVKM. The CDR3 protein is CASSLPLWRGAGELFF. CDR3 DNA sequence: TGTGCCAGCAGTTTACCCCTTTGGCGGGGGGCCGGGGAGCTGTTTTTT.

V gene TRBV24-1 combines with J gene TRBJ2-5; D unclear. The J call may be in error: the DNA end matches TRBJ2-1 better. The CDR3 is made up of 9 amino acids. Germline loops: CDR1 KGHDR, CDR2 SFDVKD. In DNA form, the CDR3 reads TGTGCCACCTTGGATGAGCAGTTCTTC. Its protein product is CATLDEQFF.

The chain links TRBV5-1 to TRBJ1-1; D possibly corresponds to TRBD1 (5 bases). CDR1 SGHRS and CDR2 YFSETQ come from the germline V gene. Trimming took off 0 bases at V and 0 bases at J, with 9 bases between the two ends. There are 15 residues in the CDR3. This CDR3 is CASSLGGELNTEAFF. The CDR3 nucleotides are TGCGCCAGCAGCTTGGGGGGGGAGCTGAACACTGAAGCTTTCTTT.

The table lists this clonotype with many counts. The chain carries TRBV13 and TRBJ1-2, with 8 bases lining up with TRBD1. Germline loops: CDR1 PRHDT, CDR2 FYEKMQ (reference sequence). With 4 bases clipped from V and 7 bases from J, the junction kept 2 bases outside the gene matches. CDR3 length equals 12 residues. The CDR3 DNA reads TGTGCCAGCAGCTCTACAGGGGGTGGCTACACCTTC. Amino acids: CASSSTGGGYTF.

V and J are TRBV5-1 and TRBJ2-4; D possibly matches TRBD1 or TRBD2 (5 bases each). Trimming cost V 4 bases and J 9 bases, with 17 bases left between them. Germline V gene sequence: CDR1 SGHRS, CDR2 YFSETQ. This CDR3 spans 14 amino acids. The CDR3 is CASSRDGVRPIQYF. CDR3 in DNA: TGCGCCAGCAGCCGGGACGGTGTTAGGCCCATTCAGTACTTC.

This clonotype was seen only a few times. The CDR3: CASRLGTSGKNNEQFF. DNA for the CDR3: TGTGCCAGCAGACTTGGGACTAGCGGGAAGAACAATGAGCAGTTCTTC. This rearrangement joins TRBV5-5 to TRBJ2-1; 13 bases align to TRBD2. The CDR3 extends over 16 amino acids. V was clipped by 5 bases and J by 5 bases; unmatched bases: 7. Germline CDR1 is SGHKS and CDR2 is YYEKEE (reference sequence).

This clonotype has a handful of counts. The gene calls are TRBV20-1 and TRBJ2-5; D unclear. Germline V gene lookup returns CDR1 DFQATT and CDR2 SNEGSKA (reference sequence). The ends were cut back, 3 bases at V and 7 bases at J, with 12 bases in the middle. This CDR3 has 12 residues. CDR3 in DNA: TGCAGTGCTAGGCCCAGTGAAAGGACCCAGTACTTC. Encoded protein: CSARPSERTQYF.

V and J are TRBV5-1 and TRBJ1-2, with D perhaps matching TRBD1 (6 bases). In germline, CDR1 is SGHRS, CDR2 YFSETQ. Trimming stripped 2 bases from V and 4 bases from J, with 12 bases between. The CDR3 sequence is 14 residues long. The CDR3 spells CASSFDRRSYGYTF. CDR3 DNA sequence: TGCGCCAGCAGCTTCGACAGGCGATCCTATGGCTACACCTTC.

This clonotype was observed a few times. The chain carries TRBV6-6 and TRBJ1-1; TRBD1 matches at 7 bases. With V trimmed by 7 bases and J by 0 bases, 5 bases remained unmatched. The germline gives CDR1 MNHNY, CDR2 SVGAGI (reference sequence). This CDR3 has 14 residues. The CDR3 DNA follows: TGTGCCAGCACCCGGGGACAGATGAACACTGAAGCTTTCTTT. Translated: CASTRGQMNTEAFF.

The chain uses TRBV12-3 or TRBV12-4 and TRBJ2-3; no definite D call. The CDR3 contains 13 residues. Trimming stripped 7 bases from V and 1 base from J, with 9 bases between. This chain's CDR3 is CASNAGRTDTQYF. The CDR3 DNA follows: TGTGCCAGCAATGCAGGCCGCACAGATACGCAGTATTTT.

The chain joins TRBV10-3 to TRBJ1-1; D is perhaps TRBD1 (6 bases). V was cut by 11 bases and J by 3 bases, with 19 bases left in between. The CDR3 contains 14 residues. Germline V gene data show CDR1 as ENHRY and CDR2 as SYGVKD. CDR3 in DNA: TGTGCCTCATCGCACGGGGACATCTACACTGAAGCTTTCTTT. Residues: CASSHGDIYTEAFF.

There are a few counts of this clonotype. V usage is TRBV20-1 and J usage is TRBJ2-5; tentative D call: TRBD2 (5 bases). This CDR3 spans 16 amino acids. Germline CDR1 DFQATT, CDR2 SNEGSKA (reference sequence). Trimming took off 2 bases at V and 0 bases at J, with 16 bases between the two ends. This CDR3 reads CSARRGADAYQETQYF. The DNA for the CDR3 is TGCAGTGCTAGACGCGGAGCGGATGCGTACCAAGAGACCCAGTACTTC.

This clonotype was counted between two and nine times. J is TRBJ2-5 and V is TRBV27; D possibly uses TRBD1 or TRBD2 (7 bases each). With the DNA end fitting TRBJ2-1 better, the J assignment may be wrong. CDR1 is MNHEY, CDR2 SMNVEV, per germline (reference sequence). The CDR3 runs 14 residues. The CDR3 region has the DNA TGTGCCAGCACCCTCAGGGGGGGGCGGAATGAGCAGTTCTTC. It encodes CASTLRGGRNEQFF.

The chain links TRBV7-3 to TRBJ2-1; D gene ambiguous. In germline, CDR1 is SGHTA, CDR2 FQGTGA. The V and J ends lost 5 bases and 1 base respectively, with 6 bases between them. The CDR3 is 13 residues long. CDR3 in amino acids: CASSAESYNEQFF. CDR3 coding DNA: TGTGCCAGCAGCGCCGAGTCCTACAATGAGCAGTTCTTC.

The chain uses TRBV5-1 and TRBJ1-2, with 12 bases aligning to TRBD1. CDR3 length: 15 residues. The germline gives CDR1 SGHRS, CDR2 YFSETQ. V was pared by 4 bases and J by 8 bases, with 9 bases of the junction left unmatched. CDR3 loop: CASSGPGQGAQGYTF. CDR3 DNA sequence: TGCGCCAGCAGCGGGCCGGGACAGGGGGCGCAAGGCTACACCTTC.

This chain links TRBV5-5 with TRBJ2-3; 7 bases are shared with TRBD2. Trimming cost V 0 bases and J 1 base; bases outside gene matches: 8. CDR3 length equals 17 residues. Germline V gene data show CDR1 as SGHKS and CDR2 as YYEKEE (reference sequence). The DNA for the CDR3 is TGTGCCAGCAGCTTGGCTGTAGCGGGCTTGGGCACAGATACGCAGTATTTT. As protein: CASSLAVAGLGTDTQYF.

The J gene is TRBJ2-1, the V gene TRBV3-1; weak D call: TRBD2 (6 bases). Germline V gene sequence: CDR1 LGHDT, CDR2 YNNKEL (reference sequence). The CDR3 totals 14 residues. The germline V and J ends were trimmed by 3 bases and 7 bases, with 13 bases remaining between them. The CDR3 here is CASSQRAGRNEQFF. The CDR3 DNA follows: TGTGCCAGCAGCCAGAGGGCAGGGAGGAATGAGCAGTTCTTC.

This clonotype was observed a few times. The chain recombines TRBV4-1 with TRBJ2-7; 10 nucleotides match TRBD2. The junction had 6 bases not matched to a gene; V was cut back by 4 bases and J by 3 bases. The germline gives CDR1 MGHRA, CDR2 YSYEKL. The CDR3 consists of 15 residues. The CDR3 DNA reads TGCGCCAGCAGCCCAGAGCGGGGGGGCCTCTACGAGCAGTACTTC. This codes for CASSPERGGLYEQYF.

The rearrangement joins TRBV29-1 to TRBJ2-4; D gene ambiguous. V was clipped by 2 bases and J by 6 bases, with 8 bases between them. The germline V gene encodes CDR1 SQVTM and CDR2 ANQGSEA. This CDR3 contains 12 residues. CDR3 sequence reads: CSVESAPNIQYF. The CDR3 DNA is TGCAGCGTTGAATCCGCTCCAAACATTCAGTACTTC.

V and J are TRBV20-1 and TRBJ2-5; the D gene is possibly TRBD2 (6 bases). The last part of the DNA fits TRBJ2-7 better; the J call may be wrong. Germline V gene data show CDR1 as DFQATT and CDR2 as SNEGSKA (reference sequence). The CDR3 spans 14 residues. The CDR3 protein is CSARGGLSSYEQYF. The CDR3 nucleotides read TGCAGTGCTAGAGGTGGACTAAGCTCCTACGAGCAGTACTTC.

The rearrangement uses TRBV10-3 and TRBJ1-1, with a weak D call TRBD1 (6 bases). The V end was cut by 4 bases, the J end by 3 bases, with 12 bases between. The CDR3 totals 14 residues. Germline values: CDR1 ENHRY, CDR2 SYGVKD. The CDR3 DNA reads as TGTGCCATCAGTGCAAGACCAGGGGACACTGAAGCTTTCTTT. It yields the protein CAISARPGDTEAFF.

The gene calls are TRBV5-1 and TRBJ2-5; 10 positions match TRBD2. This CDR3 comprises 15 residues. The ends lost 3 bases at V and 5 bases at J; junction bases unmatched: 7. Germline V lookup: CDR1 SGHRS, CDR2 YFSETQ. The CDR3 nucleotides are TGCGCCAGCAGCTCCGGACTAGCGGAGGTGGAGACCCAGTACTTC. This encodes CASSSGLAEVETQYF.

J is TRBJ2-7 and V is TRBV21-1; the D call TRBD2 from the table was never checked on the DNA. TRBV21-1 represents a pseudogene. CDR3 size: 17 residues. DNA of the CDR3: TGTGCCAGCCCCGCACTGACTCGTGAACGAACGTTAGCCGAGCAGTACTTC. Translated: CASPALTRERTLAEQYF.